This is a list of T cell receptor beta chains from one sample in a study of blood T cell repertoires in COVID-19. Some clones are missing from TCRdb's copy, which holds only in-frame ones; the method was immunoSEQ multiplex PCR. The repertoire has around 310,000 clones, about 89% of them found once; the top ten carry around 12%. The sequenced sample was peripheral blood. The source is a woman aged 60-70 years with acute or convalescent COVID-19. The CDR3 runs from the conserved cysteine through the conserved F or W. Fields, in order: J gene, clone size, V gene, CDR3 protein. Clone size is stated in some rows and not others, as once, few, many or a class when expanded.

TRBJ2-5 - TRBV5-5 CASSGRLAGGRETQYF
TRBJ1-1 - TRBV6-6 CASSLTTGGTEAFF
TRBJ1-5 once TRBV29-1 CSVRGQGGNQPQHF
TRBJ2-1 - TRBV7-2 CASSLLAGGPGEQFF
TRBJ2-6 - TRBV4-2 CASSQLRGTGANVLTF
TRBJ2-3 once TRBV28 CASSFSRTGPHTQYF
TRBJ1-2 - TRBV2 CASRADRVSYGYTF
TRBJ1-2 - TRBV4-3 CASSQDLPGNYGYTF
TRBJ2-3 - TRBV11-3 CASSSTSGRVPDTQYF
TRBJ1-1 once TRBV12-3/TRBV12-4 CASRRTANTEAFF
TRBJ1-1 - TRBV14 CASSPGQGLMNTEAFF
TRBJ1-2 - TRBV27 CASSSSGGAWVNYGYTF
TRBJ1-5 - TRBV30 CAWSVRGGSQPQHF
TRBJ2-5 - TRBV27 CASSLGRQETQYF
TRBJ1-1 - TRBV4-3 CASSQDRAGPDEAFF
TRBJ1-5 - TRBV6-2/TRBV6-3 CASSYKGSQHF